These T cell receptor beta chains were read from a single sample in a study of T cells in tumors after PD-1 blockade. Assay: immunoSEQ multiplex PCR; the TCRdb copy retains only in-frame clones and omits some. The repertoire holds 50,000 or so clones, with about four fifths as singletons. The sequencing used PBMCs, collected before anti-PD-1 treatment. Every receptor here comes from a human donor with basal cell carcinoma. Each CDR3 is given with its conserved first and last residue. Each record gives: D gene, J gene, CDR3 length, V gene, clone size, CDR3 protein, CDR3 DNA. The D gene is left open where the match is weak. Some rows mark clone size as missing; the rest say once, few, many or name a class of expanded clone.

-,TRBJ2-1,13,TRBV5-1,-,CASSLGPINEQFF,TGCGCCAGCAGCTTGGGCCCGATCAATGAGCAGTTCTTC
-,TRBJ2-1,15,TRBV5-1,-,CASSPLGDPYNEQFF,TGCGCCAGCAGCCCCCTCGGGGACCCGTACAATGAGCAGTTCTTC
-,TRBJ2-5,12,TRBV7-9,-,CASSPNLDSLYF,TGTGCCAGCAGTCCCAACCTGGACAGCCTGTACTTC
-,TRBJ2-2,14,TRBV27,-,CASSFKTRTGELFF,TGTGCCAGCAGTTTCAAAACGAGGACCGGGGAGCTGTTTTTT
-,TRBJ2-5,15,TRBV7-3,-,CASSLTGRGEETQYF,TGTGCCAGCAGCCTGACAGGGAGGGGGGAAGAGACCCAGTACTTC
-,TRBJ2-5,12,TRBV19,-,CASRQSGETQYF,TGTGCCAGTAGGCAGTCGGGAGAGACCCAGTACTTC
TRBD1,TRBJ2-3,15,TRBV27,-,CASSLQGAFTDTQYF,TGTGCCAGCAGTTTACAGGGGGCCTTCACAGATACGCAGTATTTT
TRBD1,TRBJ1-4,15,TRBV5-1,-,CASSSSGGKFEKLFF,TGCGCCAGCAGCTCATCAGGGGGCAAATTTGAAAAACTGTTTTTT
-,TRBJ1-2,13,TRBV5-6,-,CASSSDGNYGYTF,TGTGCCAGCAGCTCCGACGGCAACTATGGCTACACCTTC
-,TRBJ1-4,13,TRBV5-4,-,CATKDSYNEKLFF,TGTGCCACCAAGGACAGTTATAATGAAAAACTGTTTTTT
-,TRBJ1-2,12,TRBV24-1,few,CAIKGGGDGYTF,TGTGCCATTAAGGGCGGGGGAGATGGCTACACCTTC
-,TRBJ2-1,13,TRBV6-1,-,CASSEAGRVEQFF,TGTGCCAGCAGTGAAGCGGGCAGGGTCGAGCAGTTCTTC
-,TRBJ2-5,13,TRBV6-5,-,CASSYGQRETQYF,TGTGCCAGCAGTTACGGCCAGCGGGAGACCCAGTACTTC
TRBD2,TRBJ2-7,17,TRBV5-1,-,CASSLRAGGMSSYEQYF,TGCGCCAGCAGCTTGAGAGCGGGAGGTATGAGCTCCTACGAGCAGTACTTC
-,TRBJ1-3,14,TRBV5-1,-,CASSGKGSGNTIYF,TGCGCCAGCTCCGGGAAGGGGTCTGGAAACACCATATATTTT
-,TRBJ2-5,14,TRBV27,-,CASSKPDPDKTQYF,TGTGCCAGCAGTAAACCTGACCCCGATAAAACCCAGTACTTC
-,TRBJ1-5,15,TRBV19,-,CASSMIRYSNQPQHF,TGTGCCAGTAGTATGATAAGGTATAGCAATCAGCCCCAGCATTTT
-,TRBJ2-7,17,TRBV27,-,CASRGDITVSISWEQYF,TGTGCCAGCCGGGGGGACATCACAGTTTCCATATCCTGGGAGCAGTACTTC
-,TRBJ2-7,14,TRBV5-6,-,CASSPAWGPYEQYF,TGTGCCAGCAGCCCCGCTTGGGGCCCATACGAGCAGTACTTC
-,TRBJ1-1,14,TRBV7-3,-,CASSTVAGSTEAFF,TGTGCCAGCAGCACTGTGGCAGGGAGCACTGAAGCTTTCTTT
-,TRBJ2-1,13,TRBV2,-,CASSGEVYNEQFF,TGTGCCAGCAGCGGAGAGGTCTACAATGAGCAGTTCTTC
TRBD1,TRBJ2-7,13,TRBV19,-,CASSRDRLYEQYF,TGTGCCAGTAGCCGGGACAGGCTCTACGAGCAGTACTTC
TRBD1,TRBJ2-7,15,TRBV18,-,CASSPGDRGIYEQYF,TGTGCCAGCTCACCAGGGGACAGGGGGATCTACGAGCAGTACTTC
-,TRBJ1-2,14,TRBV2,-,CASSEGAGVYGYTF,TGTGCCAGCAGTGAAGGGGCAGGGGTTTATGGCTACACCTTC
-,TRBJ2-5,17,TRBV6-1,-,CASSDRSWASSRETQYF,TGTGCCAGCAGTGACCGGTCCTGGGCCTCATCCAGGGAGACCCAGTACTTC
-,TRBJ2-5,12,TRBV30,-,CAWSMSLETQYF,TGTGCCTGGAGTATGAGTTTGGAGACCCAGTACTTC
TRBD1,TRBJ1-5,15,TRBV28,-,CASSPRDRGRQPQHF,TGTGCCAGCAGCCCAAGGGACAGGGGGCGACAGCCCCAGCATTTT
TRBD2,TRBJ2-2,21,TRBV18,-,CASSPRKGWTGGRINTGELFF,TGTGCCAGCTCACCACGTAAAGGTTGGACGGGAGGGAGAATCAACACCGGGGAGCTGTTTTTT
-,TRBJ2-7,15,TRBV5-5,-,CASSLAADSGYEQYF,TGTGCCAGCAGCTTGGCCGCCGACAGCGGCTACGAGCAGTACTTC
TRBD1,TRBJ1-1,15,TRBV13,-,CASQSTGTGNTEAFF,TGTGCCAGCCAAAGTACCGGGACAGGGAACACTGAAGCTTTCTTT
TRBD1,TRBJ2-1,15,TRBV7-9,-,CASSLGQGAIDEQFF,TGTGCCAGCAGCTTAGGACAGGGGGCTATCGATGAGCAGTTCTTC
TRBD1,TRBJ2-3,14,TRBV10-1,-,CASSSQGNTDTQYF,TGCGCCAGCAGTTCACAGGGGAACACAGATACGCAGTATTTT
TRBD2,TRBJ2-3,17,TRBV14,-,CASSEGRKREKRDTQYF,TGTGCCAGCAGTGAAGGAAGGAAGCGGGAGAAAAGAGATACGCAGTATTTT
-,TRBJ2-5,13,TRBV15,-,CATSRAFGETQYF,TGTGCCACCAGCAGAGCTTTCGGCGAGACCCAGTACTTC
TRBD2,TRBJ2-1,17,TRBV24-1,-,CATSDSASGPNSNEQFF,TGTGCCACCAGTGATTCCGCTAGCGGCCCTAATAGCAATGAGCAGTTCTTC
-,TRBJ2-7,13,TRBV6-2/TRBV6-3,-,CASSYSGLYEQYF,TGTGCCAGCAGTTATTCGGGGCTCTACGAGCAGTACTTC
-,TRBJ2-1,15,TRBV5-4,-,CASSLVSRGNNEQFF,TGTGCCAGCAGCTTGGTATCGAGGGGGAACAATGAGCAGTTCTTC
-,TRBJ2-5,13,TRBV10-3,few,CAISAGPQETQYF,TGTGCCATCAGTGCAGGCCCTCAAGAGACCCAGTACTTC
TRBD2,TRBJ2-5,14,TRBV27,-,CASSRGSGRETQYF,TGTGCCAGCAGCCGAGGCAGCGGGAGAGAGACCCAGTACTTC
-,TRBJ1-2,15,TRBV5-4,-,CASSLVGTTYYGYTF,TGTGCCAGCAGCTTGGTAGGGACGACTTACTATGGCTACACCTTC
TRBD1,TRBJ1-1,16,TRBV28,once,CASSPFGTGRQTEAFF,TGTGCCAGCAGTCCTTTCGGGACAGGGAGGCAGACTGAAGCTTTCTTT
-,TRBJ2-1,15,TRBV28,-,CASSLRQSSYNEQFF,TGTGCCAGCAGTTTACGTCAGAGCTCCTACAATGAGCAGTTCTTC
TRBD1,TRBJ1-1,13,TRBV30,-,CAWSVGMTGRAFF,TGTGCCTGGAGTGTAGGTATGACAGGGCGGGCTTTCTTT